This TCR beta chain appears in the sequencing data of a study of vaccination effects on CD4 cells after COVID-19 (dated by TCRdb to the early 2020s). At the level of the whole study: Across the study, the median time from the second dose to post-vaccine sampling was 72 days (range 14 to 241). In both COVID-19 convalescent patients and infection-naive vaccine recipients, the study compared SARS-CoV-2 spike-specific CD4+ TCR repertoires from before mRNA vaccination with those from after it. The full study included over 8 COVID-19 convalescent patients and a handful of SARS-CoV-2-naive healthy vaccine recipients. The Oncomine TCR Beta short-read assay on an Illumina iSeq 100 was used to sequence cultures from other donors in the study.

The CDR1 and CDR2 encoded by the germline V gene are MNHEY and SVGAGI. The CDR3 sequence holds 14 residues, the cysteine and phenylalanine included. The DNA shown is the 42-base CDR3, in frame from base 1. Trimming costs V 4 bases and J 11 bases, and their ends lie 20 bases apart. What the work shows at the level of the full study, not this receptor alone: Marked clonal contraction was observed in both infection-induced and vaccine-induced clones at late post-vaccination timepoints, consistent with waning T cell responses. In healthy vaccine recipients, vaccine-induced clones were almost all SARS-CoV-2 mono-reactive, with only 1 of 255 cross-reactive with common cold coronaviruses. Only a small number of convalescent patients were included, and no early post-infection timepoints were available, which limited the study.

Concerning this clone: This clone's antigen is unknown. It has no much larger one-base neighbor in the sample; base qualities were not kept.

The ViraFEST assay stimulated PBMC with viral peptide pools and then used TCR sequencing to identify antigen-specific CD4+ T cell clonotypes by expansion. After more than nine days of culture, CD4+ T cells were isolated with the EasySep CD4+ T cell isolation kit. Participants received two doses of either the BNT162b2 or the mRNA-1273 mRNA SARS-CoV-2 vaccine. None of the healthy vaccine recipients had a prior SARS-CoV-2 infection, which was confirmed by nucleocapsid antibody tests that came back negative both before and after vaccination. Each well held under 2.5 million PBMC cultured in IMDM containing approximately 5.2% human AB serum, 10 IU/ml IL-2 and gentamicin, along with 8 to 10 ug/ml peptides. Half of the culture medium was replaced with fresh IL-2-containing medium on days 3 and 7. Each peptide stimulation condition was cultured in triplicate wells unless otherwise noted. PBMC were separated from whole blood using Ficoll-Paque Plus gradient centrifugation and were then either cryopreserved at -140C or used fresh. Overlapping peptide pools spanned the spike proteins of SARS-CoV-2 and the common cold coronaviruses HCoV-NL63, HCoV-OC43 and HCoV-229E. Genomic DNA was extracted from cultured CD4+ T cells with the QIAamp micro DNA kit.

The library was built by means of the immunoSEQ multiplex PCR assay. DNA from the cultured, isolated CD4+ T cells was subjected to TCR beta CDR3 sequencing. The paper's data handling went like this. Non-productive TCR sequences were removed, reads were trimmed to the CDR3 region, and CDR3s of at least 7 amino acids were retained. Antigen-specific clonotypes were identified using the MANAFEST web app by comparison of expansion in peptide wells against reference cultures. Positive clones required FDR<0.05 expansion versus reference and all other wells, odds ratio above 5, and frequency above 0.1% in two replicate wells. Cross-reactive clonotypes were defined as significantly expanded in SARS-CoV-2 spike wells and in at least one common cold coronavirus spike condition. CDR3 similarity was assessed by Levenshtein distance using the stringdist R package, and unrooted trees were constructed with ape in R 3.6.1. The table was pulled from immuneACCESS by TCRdb, which kept in-frame rearrangements only. Such tables lose some clones; where checked, under half of the loss comes from unresolved V genes, and the rest has no known cause. V and J calls and clone size follow that table, whereas D and trimming were derived from the DNA. The sample data list fewer than 85,000 clones, and 76% of these were observed just once. More than 0.85% of the sample lies in the top ten.

This sequence uses TRBV6-5 and TRBJ1-1, with no confidently assigned D gene. The sample here was CD4+ T cells from PBMCs cultured with HCoV-OC43 spike peptides, taken after COVID-19 vaccination. The cell subset or site label, read with the paper, signifies: HCoV-OC43 spike overlapping peptide pool stimulation. This TCR was sampled from a human donor who received a COVID-19 vaccine. Here is the DNA: TGTGCCAGCAGTTTAAATCCTCGGGGAATAAAGGCTTTCTTT. It translates as CASSLNPRGIKAFF.